The next 23 T cell receptor beta chains were all read from a single sample in a study of T-cell reconstitution after alpha-beta-depleted transplantation in children. During its preparation, the TCRbeta library received unique molecular identifiers. MiXCR, applied by TCRdb to the PCR reads, yields one record per CDR3 protein. The sample lists about 610,000 distinct CDR3 sequences, roughly a tenth occurring once. The starting material was PBMCs from the stem cell graft donor, obtained from the stem cell graft. These receptor sequences come from a human donor who donated a stem cell graft to a child with acute myeloid leukemia.

The gene calls are TRBV29-1 and TRBJ2-7; 7 bases match TRBD1. The CDR3 totals 14 residues. CDR1 and CDR2 from the germline V gene are SQVTM and ANQGSEA. The J segment lost 5 bases and the V segment lost 0 bases, leaving 7 bases of the junction unmatched. CDR3 protein: CSVEDGSGTDEQYF. The DNA of the CDR3 is TGCAGCGTTGAAGATGGATCTGGGACAGACGAGCAGTACTTC.

The gene calls are TRBV5-1 and TRBJ2-7; 11 bases are a match to TRBD1. V lost 0 bases to trimming and J lost 0 bases; unmatched junction nucleotides: 8. CDR3 length equals 18 residues. Germline lookup yields CDR1 SGHRS and CDR2 YFSETQ. Here the CDR3 DNA reads TGCGCCAGCAGCTTGGAGTCCTCCGGGACAGGGGGCTCCTACGAGCAGTACTTC. Translated: CASSLESSGTGGSYEQYF.

This clonotype was seen more than once but under ten times. The V gene is TRBV6-2 or TRBV6-3, the J gene TRBJ2-1, with 12 bases fitting TRBD2. Per the germline V gene, CDR1 is MNHEY and CDR2 is SVGEGT. V was pared by 0 bases and J by 12 bases, with 12 bases of the junction left unmatched. This CDR3 has 17 residues. The DNA for the CDR3 is TGTGCCAGCAGTTACTCGCCCGGGACTAGCGGGTACGGGGTGCAGTTCTTC. It encodes CASSYSPGTSGYGVQFF.

This clonotype has more than one count but fewer than ten. The chain has TRBV29-1 and TRBJ2-3, with D possibly being TRBD1 (6 bases). Germline V CDR1 and CDR2: SQVTM, ANQGSEA. The ends were cut back, 7 bases at V and 5 bases at J, with 16 bases in the middle. The CDR3 is 13 residues long. The DNA for the CDR3 is TGCAGCGCCCTACAGGGATTGGGAGATACGCAGTATTTT. Translated, it gives CSALQGLGDTQYF.

This chain links TRBV7-2 with TRBJ2-5; weak D call: TRBD2 (5 bases). The CDR3 extends over 14 amino acids. Trimming pared 7 bases from V and 6 bases from J, leaving 18 bases between. Germline V lookup: CDR1 SGHTA, CDR2 FQGNSA. Here the CDR3 reads CASTPETIQKTQYF. CDR3 DNA sequence: TGTGCCAGCACCCCCGAGACTATACAAAAGACCCAGTACTTC.

This chain connects TRBV12-3 or TRBV12-4 to TRBJ1-2; D is undetermined. Trimming removed 1 base from V and 4 bases from J, with 7 bases in between. The CDR3 is 13 amino acids. The CDR3 region is CASSLDKSYGYTF. The CDR3 coding sequence is TGTGCCAGCAGTTTAGACAAAAGCTATGGCTACACCTTC.

This clonotype was seen ten or more times. The chain's CDR3 is CATSSLEETGELFF. CDR3 DNA sequence: TGTGCCACCAGCAGTCTAGAAGAGACCGGGGAGCTGTTTTTT. The chain is built from TRBV24-1 and TRBJ2-2; D ambiguous. Germline CDR1 and CDR2: KGHDR and SFDVKD. The CDR3 contains 14 residues. V dropped 7 bases and J dropped 5 bases, with 13 bases sitting between them.

This clonotype was observed a handful of times. The genes are TRBV12-3 or TRBV12-4 and TRBJ2-5, with unresolved D. Trimming cost V 3 bases and J 3 bases, with 8 bases left between them. The CDR3 totals 13 residues. CDR3 DNA sequence: TGTGCCAGCAGTTTCCGCGCCGAAGAGACCCAGTACTTC. Protein product: CASSFRAEETQYF.

This clonotype was seen a handful of times. This rearrangement joins TRBV18 to TRBJ2-5; no firm D call. Germline CDR1 reads KGHSH; CDR2 reads LQKENI. Trimming removed 1 base at V and 1 base at J, with 10 bases between. This CDR3 is 15 amino acids long. CDR3 coding DNA: TGTGCCAGCTCACCACAAGATGGATCCCAAGAGACCCAGTACTTC. It codes for CASSPQDGSQETQYF.

This sequence joins TRBV5-1 and TRBJ1-1, with D maybe TRBD1 (5 bases). V lost 5 bases and J 1 base, leaving 18 bases between the germline ends. CDR1 and CDR2 (germline): SGHRS, YFSETQ. CDR3 size: 16 residues. The CDR3 reads CASRNGANSRNTEAFF. CDR3 nucleotides: TGCGCCAGCAGAAATGGGGCGAACAGCAGGAACACTGAAGCTTTCTTT.

The chain has TRBV12-3 or TRBV12-4 and TRBJ2-7; D is unclear. Trimming took 4 bases from V and 3 from J, leaving 13 bases between them. The CDR3 spans 14 residues. The CDR3 coding sequence is TGTGCCAGCAGTTCACACCAGGCTTTCTACGAGCAGTACTTC. Translated, it gives CASSSHQAFYEQYF.

The rearrangement uses TRBV29-1 and TRBJ2-5, with TRBD2 matching over 7 bases. Germline CDR1 reads SQVTM; CDR2 reads ANQGSEA. V lost 4 bases, J lost 5 bases, and 4 bases stayed unmatched. The CDR3 is 12 amino acids. CDR3 sequence (DNA): TGCAGCGTTGGGGGGGGAGTTGAGACCCAGTACTTC. This gives the protein CSVGGGVETQYF.

Only a few counts were recorded for this clonotype. The V gene is TRBV3-1, the J gene TRBJ2-7, with D unresolved. The CDR3 spans 13 residues. Trimming pared 0 bases from V and 9 bases from J, leaving 12 bases between. Per germline, CDR1 LGHDT and CDR2 YNNKEL (reference sequence). The CDR3 nucleotides are TGTGCCAGCAGCCAAGACGCCTTCCTGGCGCAGTACTTC. Its translation: CASSQDAFLAQYF.

V and J are TRBV5-1 and TRBJ2-4; TRBD1 matches at 9 bases. This CDR3 comprises 15 residues. Trimming removed 0 bases from V and 4 bases from J; junction bases left unmatched: 2. Germline V gene data show CDR1 as SGHRS and CDR2 as YFSETQ. CDR3 sequence reads: CASSLVGTGKNIQYF. The CDR3 nucleotides read TGCGCCAGCAGCTTGGTCGGGACAGGGAAAAACATTCAGTACTTC. Together with reference TRBV5-1 and TRBJ2-4, the CDR3 gives the full variable domain: KAGVTQTPRYLIKTRGQQVTLSCSPISGHRSVSWYQQTPGQGLQFLFEYFSETQRNKGNFPGRFSGRQFSNSRSEMNVSTLELGDSALYLCASSLVGTGKNIQYFGAGTRLSVL.

This clonotype was observed a handful of times. The chain combines TRBV24-1 with TRBJ1-1; D not resolved. Germline assignment: CDR1 KGHDR and CDR2 SFDVKD. CDR3 size: 13 residues. The ends were cut back, 5 bases at V and 3 bases at J, with 9 bases in the middle. The CDR3 loop is CATSAEKDTEAFF. CDR3 coding DNA: TGTGCCACCAGTGCAGAGAAGGACACTGAAGCTTTCTTT.

This clonotype was detected many times. The gene calls are TRBV6-2 or TRBV6-3 and TRBJ2-7; 9 bases fit TRBD2. With V trimmed by 5 bases and J by 4 bases, 9 bases remained unmatched. The length of the CDR3 is 15 residues. Germline V gene data show CDR1 as MNHEY and CDR2 as SVGEGT. CDR3 bases: TGTGCCAGCAGTCCCTCGACTAGCGGCAAGTACGAGCAGTACTTC. The encoded protein is CASSPSTSGKYEQYF.

The chain couples TRBV5-1 to TRBJ2-2; possible D gene TRBD2, 5 bases. The CDR3 is made up of 17 amino acids. Trimming shortened V by 4 bases and J by 0 bases, and 16 bases separated the two germline ends. Germline values: CDR1 SGHRS, CDR2 YFSETQ. The CDR3 nucleotides are TGCGCCAGCAGCACGACTACTTCGTTGGCGAACACCGGGGAGCTGTTTTTT. Translating gives CASSTTTSLANTGELFF.

This clonotype has a count of ten or more. This chain connects TRBV12-3 or TRBV12-4 to TRBJ2-1; D possibly corresponds to TRBD1 (5 bases). Trimming shortened V by 3 bases and J by 8 bases, and 8 bases separated the two germline ends. The CDR3 is made up of 12 amino acids. The CDR3 is CASSFLGDEQFF. The CDR3 DNA reads TGTGCCAGCAGTTTCTTAGGGGATGAGCAGTTCTTC.

The CDR3, as DNA: TGTGCCAGCAGCCCAAGGGCGGGGACAGGGAGCAATCAGCCCCAGCATTTT. As protein: CASSPRAGTGSNQPQHF. The chain carries TRBV7-2 and TRBJ1-5; 9 bases map to TRBD1. This CDR3 spans 17 amino acids. Germline V gene sequence: CDR1 SGHTA, CDR2 FQGNSA. V shed 5 bases and J 1 base; nucleotides not matched to a gene: 9.

This chain joins TRBV6-1 and TRBJ1-3; no firm D call. Deletions cut 6 bases from V and 7 bases from J, with 10 bases between. This CDR3 has 12 amino acids. CDR1 is MNHNS and CDR2 is SASEGT in the germline V gene. CDR3 sequence: CASSPPENTIYF. In nucleotides, the CDR3 is TGTGCCAGCAGCCCTCCGGAGAACACCATATATTTT.

This clonotype turned up a few times. The chain recombines TRBV15 with TRBJ2-1; D is perhaps TRBD2 (5 bases). This CDR3 contains 16 residues. Germline values: CDR1 LNHNV, CDR2 YYDKDF (reference sequence). V lost 4 bases, J lost 4 bases, and 17 bases lay in between. DNA of the CDR3: TGTGCCACCAGCAACGTTCTAGGAGGCCGGTACAATGAGCAGTTCTTC. It translates to CATSNVLGGRYNEQFF. Combining the CDR3 with reference TRBV15 and TRBJ2-1 gives the whole variable domain DAMVIQNPRYQVTQFGKPVTLSCSQTLNHNVMYWYQQKSSQAPKLLFHYYDKDFNNEADTPDNFQSRRPNTSFCFLDIRSPGLGDTAMYLCATSNVLGGRYNEQFFGPGTRLTVL.

This clonotype has ten or more counts. The genes are TRBV29-1 and TRBJ1-2; the match to TRBD1 covers 8 bases. Germline CDR1 is SQVTM and CDR2 is ANQGSEA. The CDR3 covers 13 residues. V lost 5 bases and J lost 8; bases outside the gene matches: 10. DNA of the CDR3: TGCAGCGTTCTGGGAACAGGGGGAGGGGGCTACACCTTC. The encoded protein is CSVLGTGGGGYTF.

J is TRBJ1-4 and V is TRBV12-3 or TRBV12-4; no firm D call. The V end lost 8 bases, the J end lost 8 bases, and 12 bases lay between the germline ends. This CDR3 is built from 12 residues. CDR3 coding DNA: TGTGCCAGCTTGGGGTTAGAGGAAAAACTGTTTTTT. This translates into CASLGLEEKLFF.